The clone carrying this TCR beta chain was detected a few times. The record originates from a study of T cells in Graves' hyperthyroidism and ophthalmopathy. There were TCR beta CDR3 regions amplified from RNA transcripts. The HTBI set primed first-round TCR CDR3 RT-PCR. TCRdb recomputed calls from the multiplex PCR reads with MiXCR, one row per CDR3 protein. The table shows approximately 590,000 distinct CDR3 sequences, with 15% to 19% occurring only once. Exclusion of a patient resulted from uncontrolled infection, other autoimmune disease, pregnancy or lactation. PBMCs were sourced from roughly 10 ml fresh peripheral blood. This CDR3 is 14 amino acids long. Germline lookup yields CDR1 DFQATT and CDR2 SNEGSKA (reference sequence). V lost 6 bases, J lost 4 bases, and 15 bases lay in between.

This sequence originates from a woman aged 25 to 39 with Graves' hyperthyroidism. Material for sequencing was blood. V and J are TRBV20-1 and TRBJ1-4; the D gene is possibly TRBD1 (6 bases). Here the CDR3 reads CSAPNRAGNEKLFF. The CDR3 DNA sequence: TGCAGTGCCCCCAACAGGGCTGGTAATGAAAAACTGTTTTTT.